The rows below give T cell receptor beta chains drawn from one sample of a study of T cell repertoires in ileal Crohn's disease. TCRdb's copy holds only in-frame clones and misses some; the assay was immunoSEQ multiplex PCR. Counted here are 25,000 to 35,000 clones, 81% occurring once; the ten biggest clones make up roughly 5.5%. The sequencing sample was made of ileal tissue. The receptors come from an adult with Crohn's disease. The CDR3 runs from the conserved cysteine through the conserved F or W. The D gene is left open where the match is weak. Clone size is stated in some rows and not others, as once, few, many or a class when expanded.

CDR3aa: CASSRSGGTNEQFF
CDR3nt: TGTGCCAGCAGCCGGAGCGGGGGGACCAATGAGCAGTTCTTC
d_gene: TRBD2
v_gene: TRBV4-2
j_gene: TRBJ2-1
abundance: NA

CDR3aa: CASSAGTGGSGANVLTF
CDR3nt: TGTGCCAGCTCCGCCGGGACAGGGGGCTCTGGGGCCAACGTCCTGACTTTC
d_gene: TRBD1
v_gene: TRBV18
j_gene: TRBJ2-6
abundance: NA

CDR3aa: CASSGLGGTNEKLFF
CDR3nt: TGTGCCAGCAGTGGTTTAGGGGGAACTAATGAAAAACTGTTTTTT
d_gene: NA
v_gene: TRBV2
j_gene: TRBJ1-4
abundance: NA

CDR3aa: CASSLRDRDYGYTF
CDR3nt: TGTGCCAGCAGCTTAAGGGACAGGGACTATGGCTACACCTTC
d_gene: TRBD1
v_gene: TRBV7-2
j_gene: TRBJ1-2
abundance: NA

CDR3aa: CAWSVADYDVEQYF
CDR3nt: TGTGCCTGGAGTGTTGCTGACTACGATGTCGAGCAGTACTTC
d_gene: NA
v_gene: TRBV30
j_gene: TRBJ2-7
abundance: NA

CDR3aa: CASSVAQGNGYTF
CDR3nt: TGTGCCAGCAGCGTAGCCCAGGGAAATGGCTACACCTTC
d_gene: NA
v_gene: TRBV9
j_gene: TRBJ1-2
abundance: NA

CDR3aa: CASSSPKNRDRSTDTQYF
CDR3nt: TGCGCCAGCAGCTCTCCTAAAAACCGGGACAGAAGCACAGATACGCAGTATTTT
d_gene: TRBD1
v_gene: TRBV5-1
j_gene: TRBJ2-3
abundance: once

CDR3aa: CASSLISRAFF
CDR3nt: TGTGCCAGCAGCTTAATATCGCGAGCTTTCTTT
d_gene: NA
v_gene: TRBV11-2
j_gene: TRBJ1-1
abundance: NA

CDR3aa: CASSLAGQGTLHGYTF
CDR3nt: TGCGCCAGCAGCTTGGCCGGACAGGGGACTTTGCATGGCTACACCTTC
d_gene: TRBD1
v_gene: TRBV5-1
j_gene: TRBJ1-2
abundance: few

CDR3aa: CASSLPTWTSSGANVLTF
CDR3nt: TGTGCCAGCAGCTTACCGACCTGGACAAGCTCTGGGGCCAACGTCCTGACTTTC
d_gene: NA
v_gene: TRBV7-3
j_gene: TRBJ2-6
abundance: NA

CDR3aa: CASSYSTGTVYGYTF
CDR3nt: TGTGCCAGCAGTTACTCGACCGGGACAGTCTATGGCTACACCTTC
d_gene: TRBD1
v_gene: TRBV6-5
j_gene: TRBJ1-2
abundance: NA

CDR3aa: CSVREAGAYEQYF
CDR3nt: TGCAGCGTCCGGGAGGCAGGGGCCTACGAGCAGTACTTC
d_gene: NA
v_gene: TRBV29-1
j_gene: TRBJ2-7
abundance: NA

CDR3aa: CASSQKLRAGQGETYEQYF
CDR3nt: TGTGCCAGCAGCCAAAAACTGAGGGCCGGACAGGGCGAAACCTACGAGCAGTACTTC
d_gene: TRBD1
v_gene: TRBV4-2
j_gene: TRBJ2-7
abundance: NA

CDR3aa: CASSDTTGGWNTEAFF
CDR3nt: TGTGCCAGCAGTGACACTACAGGGGGTTGGAACACTGAAGCTTTCTTT
d_gene: TRBD1
v_gene: TRBV6-1
j_gene: TRBJ1-1
abundance: NA

CDR3aa: CASSPTGGTYNEQFF
CDR3nt: TGTGCCAGCAGCCCGACAGGGGGGACCTACAATGAGCAGTTCTTC
d_gene: TRBD1
v_gene: TRBV11-2
j_gene: TRBJ2-1
abundance: NA

CDR3aa: CATSRPGQGWNTEAFF
CDR3nt: TGTGCCACCAGCAGACCGGGACAGGGGTGGAACACTGAAGCTTTCTTT
d_gene: TRBD1
v_gene: TRBV15
j_gene: TRBJ1-1
abundance: NA

CDR3aa: CASSGRGGSYNEQFF
CDR3nt: TGTGCCAGCAGTGGACGGGGGGGTTCCTACAATGAGCAGTTCTTC
d_gene: TRBD2
v_gene: TRBV25-1
j_gene: TRBJ2-1
abundance: NA